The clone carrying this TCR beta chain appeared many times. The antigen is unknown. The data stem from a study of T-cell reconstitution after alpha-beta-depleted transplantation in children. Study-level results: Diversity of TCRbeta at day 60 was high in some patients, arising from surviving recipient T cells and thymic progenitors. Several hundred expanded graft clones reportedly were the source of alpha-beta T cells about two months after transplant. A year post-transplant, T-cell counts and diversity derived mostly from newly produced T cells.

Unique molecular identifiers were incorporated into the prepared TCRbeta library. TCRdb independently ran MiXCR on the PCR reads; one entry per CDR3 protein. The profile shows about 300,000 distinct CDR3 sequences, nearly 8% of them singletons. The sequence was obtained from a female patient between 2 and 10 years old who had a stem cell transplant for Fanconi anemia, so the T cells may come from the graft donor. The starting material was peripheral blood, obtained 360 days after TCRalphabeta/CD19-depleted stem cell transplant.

CDR3 in amino acids: CASSLDRPYGYTF. The CDR3 DNA reads as TGCGCCAGCAGCTTGGACAGGCCGTATGGCTACACCTTC. The rearrangement joins TRBV5-1 to TRBJ1-2; tentatively, D is TRBD1 (5 bases). The V end lost 0 bases, the J end lost 5 bases, and 8 bases lay between the germline ends. The CDR3 runs 13 residues. In germline, CDR1 is SGHRS, CDR2 YFSETQ.